This T cell receptor beta chain was retrieved from a study of blood T cell repertoires in COVID-19. Overall study: The origin of the acute and convalescent COVID-19 samples was the United States, Italy and Spain. PBMCs, B-cell-depleted T cells, or T cells provided the cDNA or gDNA that made up the material.

Germline CDR1 reads MNHEY; CDR2 reads SVGEGT. V was clipped by 2 bases and J by 2 bases; unmatched bases: 6. The CDR3 loop spans 16 amino acids. As processed by the authors: Reference gene primer amplification in the assay estimated nucleated cell counts. Libraries were prepared by immunoSEQ multiplex PCR; TCRdb keeps only in-frame clonotypes and omits some of them. The DNA was the basis for D and trimming; V, J and clone size are from that table. The table has about 190,000 clones, approximately 80% seen once. This clonotype was obtained from a man aged 60 to 75 with acute or convalescent COVID-19. The sequencing input was peripheral blood. This chain connects TRBV6-2 or TRBV6-3 to TRBJ2-3; TRBD2 matches 8 bases. CDR3 DNA: TGTGCCAGCAGTTACCGTCCGGGGGGGATCACAGATACGCAGTATTTT. Amino acid sequence: CASSYRPGGITDTQYF.